This record covers a single T cell receptor beta chain. Its antigen is still unknown. There are no base qualities to consult, and no much larger clone falls within one base. Samples from volunteer blood donors who had recovered from COVID-19 were contributed by a second Seattle source. Collaborating institutions collected whole blood in K2EDTA tubes following their own protocols. For TCRbeta analysis, collaborators shipped samples as frozen whole blood, isolated PBMCs, or DNA extracted from either of those sample types. The sample belongs to a study of blood T cell repertoires in COVID-19 (dated by TCRdb to about 2020). Regarding the research as a whole: Samples from collaborators originated in the United States, Italy and Spain and spanned both the acute and convalescent phases of COVID-19. Samples came from the ongoing ImmuneRACE study (first 160 participants) plus 1,254 subjects from 6 global collaborators. Deeply sampled blood TCRbeta repertoires from subjects exposed to, actively infected with, or recovered from COVID-19 were included in the dataset. Where HLA class I and class II types were available, the types were taken from metadata supplied by the sample provider, not from assay-based typing. The sample metadata nearly always contained a de-identified subject ID, COVID-19 status, age in years and sex. The material from the prospective study consisted of cDNA or gDNA derived from T cells, B-cell-depleted T cells, or PBMCs. The repertoires were released in a freely available public database intended as a resource for research on the immune response to SARS-CoV-2. General findings and caveats noted by the study authors: Clinical and demographic metadata were provided uncurated, with the amount varying by source and participant.

TCRbeta CDR3 regions were amplified from genomic DNA using the immunoSEQ Assay, a bias-controlled multiplex PCR. From the authors' description of their analysis: The number of nucleated cells in each sample was estimated from the amplification of reference gene primers within the assay. To quantify the absolute abundance of each unique TCRbeta CDR3 rearrangement, sequence reads were collapsed and filtered. For each sample, productive Simpson clonality was calculated as the square root of Simpson's diversity index over productive rearrangements. TCRdb stores this immuneACCESS table with in-frame sequences only. Part of the clones is absent; in the studies checked, under half of the shortfall reflects unresolved V genes, and no reason is known for the rest. V, J and clone size derive from that table, while D and trimming were established from the DNA sequence. Across this sample there are approximately 210,000 clones, with around 86% seen only once. Over 2% of the sample comes from the top ten.

V is pared back by 5 bases and J by 1 base, with 11 bases lying between the germline termini. In the germline V gene, CDR1 corresponds to SGHNT and CDR2 to YENEEA. From cysteine to phenylalanine, the CDR3 is 15 amino acids long. Kept here is only the CDR3 DNA, which spans 45 bases and is read in frame from base 1. The source of this sequence is a man aged 25-40 years who had recovered from COVID-19. Here the chain combines TRBV11-3 and TRBJ2-2; D gene: possibly TRBD2, on 5 matching bases. Source material: peripheral blood. The sequenced DNA is TGTGCCAGCAGCCGTGGACTTCAGAACACCGGGGAGCTGTTTTTT. It is translated as CASSRGLQNTGELFF. This CDR3, with the reference TRBV11-3 and TRBJ2-2 proteins standing in past its ends, gives the full variable domain EAGVVQSPRYKIIEKKQPVAFWCNPISGHNTLYWYLQNLGQGPELLIRYENEEAVDDSQLPKDRFSAERLKGVDSTLKIQPAELGDSAVYLCASSRGLQNTGELFFGEGSRLTVL.